This entry describes one T cell receptor (beta chain). PCR amplification relied on 60 Vbeta primers (plus 13 Jbeta primers). Profiled with immunoSEQ multiplex PCR; TCRdb holds only in-frame clones, not every one. Found here are 150,000 to 200,000 clones, roughly 77% of them singletons; the top ten hold around 2.5%. V lost 6 bases, J lost 5 bases, and 9 bases stayed unmatched. The CDR3 sequence is 15 residues long. The germline V gene encodes CDR1 MNHNY and CDR2 SVGAGI (reference sequence). This sample was included in a study of cytomegalovirus exposure and HLA in healthy donors. Material for sequencing was PBMCs. This chain joins TRBV6-6 and TRBJ2-3, with 9 positions matching TRBD1. The source is a woman aged 40 to 50 in good health and CMV-seropositive. CDR3 residues: CASSVPGQGRDTQYF. Here the CDR3 DNA reads TGTGCCAGCAGCGTGCCGGGACAGGGAAGAGATACGCAGTATTTT.